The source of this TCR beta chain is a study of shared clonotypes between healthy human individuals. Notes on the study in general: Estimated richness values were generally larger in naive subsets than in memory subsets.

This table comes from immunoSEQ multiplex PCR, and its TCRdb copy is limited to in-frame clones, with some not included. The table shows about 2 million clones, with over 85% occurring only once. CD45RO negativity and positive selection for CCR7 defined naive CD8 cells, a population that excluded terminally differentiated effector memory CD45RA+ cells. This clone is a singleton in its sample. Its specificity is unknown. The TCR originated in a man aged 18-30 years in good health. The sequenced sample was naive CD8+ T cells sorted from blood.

CDR3 nucleotides: TGCGCCAGCGCTTGGACAGGGCCAGTAACAGATACGCAGTATTTT. Translation gives CASAWTGPVTDTQYF. This sequence joins TRBV5-1 and TRBJ2-3; TRBD1 agrees at 8 bases. This CDR3 is 15 amino acids long. The germline V gene has CDR1 SGHRS and CDR2 YFSETQ. V dropped 7 bases and J dropped 3; count of bases not matched to a gene: 10.